The T cell receptor (beta chain) described here comes from a study of OX40 agonist ivuxolimab in advanced cancers. Looking at the study overall: The drug used for patients, ivuxolimab, was an agonistic anti-OX40 (CD134) antibody. Those treated in dose escalation had hepatocellular carcinoma, melanoma, renal cell cancer or head and neck cancer.

The data were produced by immunoSEQ multiplex PCR, yet TCRdb's version contains in-frame clones alone and is incomplete. The table lists about 79,000 clones, approximately 92% of them singletons. Samples of blood were obtained at baseline, on cycle 4 day 1, and on cycle 7 day 1. Trimming shortened V by 2 bases and J by 4 bases, and 11 bases separated the two germline ends. The CDR3 is made up of 13 amino acids. Germline loops: CDR1 GTSNPN, CDR2 SVGIG (reference sequence). The starting material was CD4+ or CD8+ T cells sorted from blood, obtained in a trial of the OX40 agonist ivuxolimab. The chain carries TRBV30 and TRBJ1-1, with D possibly matching TRBD1 (6 bases). The TCR comes from an adult with an advanced solid tumor such as melanoma, head and neck, liver or kidney cancer. The CDR3 DNA reads as TGTGCCTGGAGTAAGGGGGAAGGCACTGAAGCTTTCTTT. Translating gives CAWSKGEGTEAFF.